This T cell receptor (beta chain) comes out of a study of OX40 agonist ivuxolimab in advanced cancers. The overall study: Participants could have had prior anti-PD-1, anti-PD-L1 or anti-CTLA-4 therapy, and roughly 39% had some.

V lost 1 base, J lost 2 bases, and 10 bases lay in between. Germline V gene sequence: CDR1 MDHEN, CDR2 SYDVKM. This CDR3 spans 15 amino acids. Clones were read by immunoSEQ multiplex PCR, and TCRdb kept only the in-frame ones, dropping some. The sample shows roughly 73,000 clones, 88% of them seen only once. This TCR derives from an adult with an advanced solid tumor such as melanoma, head and neck, liver or kidney cancer. J is TRBJ2-3 and V is TRBV28; no clear D. This specimen was CD4+ or CD8+ T cells sorted from blood, taken in a trial of the OX40 agonist ivuxolimab. The DNA of the CDR3 is TGTGCCAGCAGTTTATTGGGCCCACACACAGATACGCAGTATTTT. Translation gives CASSLLGPHTDTQYF.